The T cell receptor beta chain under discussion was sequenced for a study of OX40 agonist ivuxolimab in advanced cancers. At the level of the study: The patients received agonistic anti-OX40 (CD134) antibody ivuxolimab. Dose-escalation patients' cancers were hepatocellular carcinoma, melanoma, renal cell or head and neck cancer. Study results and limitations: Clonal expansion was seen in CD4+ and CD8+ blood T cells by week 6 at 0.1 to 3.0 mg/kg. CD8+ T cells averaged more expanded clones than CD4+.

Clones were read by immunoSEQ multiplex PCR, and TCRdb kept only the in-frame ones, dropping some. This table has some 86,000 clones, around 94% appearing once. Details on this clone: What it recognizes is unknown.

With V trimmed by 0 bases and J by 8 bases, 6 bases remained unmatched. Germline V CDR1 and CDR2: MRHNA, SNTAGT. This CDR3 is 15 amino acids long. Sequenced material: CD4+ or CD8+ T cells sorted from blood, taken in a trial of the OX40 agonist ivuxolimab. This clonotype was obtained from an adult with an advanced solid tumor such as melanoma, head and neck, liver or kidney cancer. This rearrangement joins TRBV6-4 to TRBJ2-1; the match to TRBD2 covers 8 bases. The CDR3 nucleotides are TGTGCCAGCAGTGACTCGAGCGGGGGCGGGGATGAGCAGTTCTTC. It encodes CASSDSSGGGDEQFF.